Listed below are T cell receptor beta chains from one sample, sequenced in a study of beta chain features in type 1 diabetes. Clones were read by immunoSEQ multiplex PCR, and TCRdb kept only the in-frame ones, dropping some. The sample lists about 700,000 clones, around an eighth occurring once. The sample taken for sequencing was naive CD4+ T cells from blood. These TCRs come from a man aged 18 to 30 with type 1 diabetes. The CDR3 runs from the conserved cysteine through the conserved F or W. D genes are given only for firm matches. Clone size, where shown, is once, few, many, or a class for clones that have expanded.

>TRBJ2-3|TRBD1|few|TRBV5-6
CASSLRDRATDTQYF
TGTGCCAGCAGCCTCCGGGACAGGGCGACAGATACGCAGTATTTT
>TRBJ1-6|.|.|TRBV11-2
CASRGTGFRLYSPLHF
TGTGCCAGCAGAGGGACCGGATTTAGGCTTTATTCACCCCTCCACTTT
>TRBJ1-2|TRBD1|few|TRBV5-7
CASSRRRTQGANYGYTF
TGTGCCAGCAGCCGTAGACGAACACAGGGGGCGAACTATGGCTACACCTTC
>TRBJ2-3|TRBD2|few|TRBV4-1
CASSVGLAGPTDTQYF
TGCGCCAGCAGCGTGGGGCTAGCGGGGCCCACAGATACGCAGTATTTT
>TRBJ2-3|.|.|TRBV6-5
CASSYSRSTDTQYF
TGTGCCAGCAGTTACAGCAGGTCCACAGATACGCAGTATTTT
>TRBJ2-3|.|few|TRBV5-1
CASSSGLLGAIDTQYF
TGCGCCAGCAGCTCCGGACTCCTCGGGGCGATAGATACGCAGTATTTT
>TRBJ2-1|TRBD1|.|TRBV30
CAWSPGQGKFYEQFF
TGTGCCTGGAGCCCAGGACAGGGGAAATTCTATGAGCAGTTCTTC
>TRBJ1-3|.|.|TRBV7-9
CASSPQEVGNTIYF
TGTGCCAGCAGCCCCCAAGAGGTTGGAAACACCATATATTTT
>TRBJ2-1|.|.|TRBV27
CASSPPRGWGNNEQFF
TGTGCCAGCAGTCCCCCCCGAGGGTGGGGAAACAATGAGCAGTTCTTC
>TRBJ1-4|.|few|TRBV7-9
CASSLANLREKLFF
TGTGCCAGCAGCTTAGCCAATCTGCGTGAAAAACTGTTTTTT
>TRBJ1-2|.|.|TRBV4-2
CASSSHGLVDYGYTF
TGTGCCAGCAGCAGTCATGGCCTCGTGGACTATGGCTACACCTTC
>TRBJ1-3|.|.|TRBV30
CAWRSGYSGAVAGNTIYF
TGTGCCTGGAGGTCGGGTTACTCCGGGGCGGTAGCTGGAAACACCATATATTTT
>TRBJ1-2|.|.|TRBV6-5
CASSRLGDYGYTF
TGTGCCAGCAGCCGTCTCGGAGACTATGGCTACACCTTC
>TRBJ2-3|.|.|TRBV28
CASTKQGYTQYF
TGTGCCAGCACCAAACAAGGTTATACGCAGTATTTT
>TRBJ1-6|TRBD1|.|TRBV6-5
CASGFPPGQGPPLHF
TGTGCCAGCGGTTTCCCCCCGGGACAGGGTCCACCCCTCCACTTT
>TRBJ2-7|TRBD1|.|TRBV5-4
CASSQDRGDEQYF
TGTGCCAGCAGCCAGGACAGGGGGGACGAGCAGTACTTC
>TRBJ2-5|TRBD1|.|TRBV7-9
CASSLLDRVAQETQYF
TGTGCCAGCAGCTTACTGGACAGGGTAGCACAAGAGACCCAGTACTTC
>TRBJ2-1|.|.|TRBV27
CAARGRVYNEQFF
TGTGCCGCCCGAGGGCGAGTCTACAATGAGCAGTTCTTC
>TRBJ2-7|.|few|TRBV7-9
CASSYSSPTYEQYF
TGTGCCAGCAGCTACTCGAGCCCCACGTACGAGCAGTACTTC